This record covers a single T cell receptor (beta chain). Germline loops: CDR1 SQVTM, CDR2 ANQGSEA. V gave up 7 bases and J gave up 4 bases; unmatched junction bases: 7. This CDR3 is 13 amino acids long. After isolation, RNA underwent reverse transcription to generate cDNA as the sequencing template. Using immunoSEQ multiplex PCR, the repertoire was profiled, and TCRdb retains in-frame clones only, with some absent. The sample carries roughly 250,000 clones, under 80% recorded once. This sample is part of a study of CD8+ T cells in alopecia areata. Patients with alopecia areata provided lesional scalp punch biopsies as well as peripheral blood.

The rearrangement joins TRBV29-1 to TRBJ1-2; 9 bases map to TRBD1. The sample was CD4+ T cells sorted from blood, taken at week 0. This clonotype was obtained from a human donor with alopecia areata. In nucleotides, the CDR3 is TGCAGCGCACCGGGACAGGGAGGCTATGGCTACACCTTC. The encoded protein is CSAPGQGGYGYTF.